The clone carrying this T cell receptor (beta chain) has just a few counts. The antigen is unknown. These data are taken from a study of T cells in Graves' hyperthyroidism and ophthalmopathy. RNA transcripts provided the source from which TCR beta CDR3 regions were amplified. Primed by the HTBI set, a first-round RT-PCR was run on the TCR CDR3. TCRdb reanalysed the multiplex PCR reads using MiXCR and keeps one entry per CDR3 protein. The table lists hundreds of thousands of distinct CDR3 sequences, approximately 15% of them singletons, with 2.5% to 4% in the top ten. The germline V gene encodes CDR1 LNHDA and CDR2 SQIVND (reference sequence). The CDR3 loop spans 17 amino acids. Trimming at V came to 1 base and at J to 5 bases, leaving 9 bases not matched to a gene. The study included ophthalmopathy patients with Clinical Activity Score at least 3, NOSPECS grade at least 4 and duration under 3 months. Diagnoses rested on clinical symptoms, serum thyroxine and TRAb, thyroid ultrasound and orbital computed tomography.

Study-wide results and caveats: Most thyroid clonotypes expanded above 0.001 appeared in blood too.

This chain connects TRBV19 to TRBJ1-5; TRBD1 aligns across 9 bases. What was sequenced was blood. The receptor comes from a woman in her forties with Graves' ophthalmopathy. DNA of the CDR3: TGTGCCAGTAGTATAGGCGGGACAGGGTATGCTCATCAGCCCCAGCATTTT. Translating gives CASSIGGTGYAHQPQHF.